This T cell receptor beta chain was obtained from a study of blood T cells in healthy people across ages (dated by TCRdb to between 2015 and 2017). Regarding the complete study: In model experiments, template switching captured roughly one uniquely barcoded TCR beta cDNA molecule for every two T cells. Using deep sequencing normalized with unique cDNA molecular identifiers, the study measured how TCR beta repertoire diversity changes with age. Donors were grouped into four age groups: young (average 16 years), middle-aged (under 40), aged (approximately 67) and long-lived (about 89). To avoid experimental bias, donors of different ages were distributed randomly across sequencing lanes. Two additional independent replicas of 1 million unique cDNA reads from the same blood draw were analyzed for two donors (one aged 18 to 30 and one aged 80 or older).

The receptor library was made with 5' RACE. Sequenced using an Illumina HiSeq 2500. A second PCR of about 7 to 12 cycles was run with a J-beta primer mix and a sample-barcoded 5' primer. Each TCR beta cDNA molecule received a unique molecular identifier from a template-switch 5' adaptor carrying 12 random nucleotides. Each sample yielded at least 3 million CDR3-containing paired-end reads. All of the RNA was converted into first-strand cDNA using the Mint cDNA synthesis kit, with a TRBC-specific oligonucleotide serving as the primer. All cDNA was treated with uracil-DNA glycosylase and then went through a first 18-cycle PCR with the universal primers M1SS and BC2_uni_R. The paper's data handling went like this. For normalization, 1 million high-quality reads, each with a distinct molecular identifier, were randomly selected from each sample. Reads with shared molecular identifiers were discarded instead of being binned into consensus sequences. MiTCR, with a Q25 quality threshold and the strictest error-elimination algorithm, was used for CDR3 identification, clonotype clustering and error correction. A nonparametric unseen species model using Euler transformation provided a lower-bound estimate of total TCR beta diversity. TCRdb's own reprocessing of the public reads used fastp at Q25 and MiXCR and kept productive beta chains. Entries are consolidated by CDR3 protein sequence, retaining the most common genes and DNA. These V and J calls rely on TCRdb rather than the paper's analysis. This sample lists a few hundred thousand distinct CDR3 sequences; 27% were detected once. Roughly 18% of the sample lies in the top ten.

From V the trimming removes 6 bases and from J it removes 6 bases, while the gene matches leave 4 bases of the junction unaccounted for. The CDR3 goes from the cysteine to the phenylalanine over 14 residues. The read is trimmed to its CDR3 DNA, 42 bases read in frame from base 1. The 39 donors, aged about 6 to 95 years, were systemically healthy Caucasian individuals from Russia. Each donor gave 8 to 10 milliliters of peripheral blood, drawn into EDTA-treated Vacutainer tubes. PBMCs were isolated by Ficoll-Paque density-gradient centrifugation, with at least 7 million obtained per sample. Trizol reagent was used to extract total RNA from the PBMCs, yielding at least 6 micrograms per sample. For every donor, flow cytometry on a PBMC aliquot measured the percentage of naive CD45RAhigh/CD27high T cells. Points the paper makes about the study in general: There was a strong correlation between observed TCR beta diversity and the percentage of naive T cells measured by flow cytometry. Compared with the aged group, more naive CD4+ T cells, fewer expanded clones and increased TCR diversity were shown by the long-lived group, suggesting age selection. As age increased, observed TCR beta diversity per million T cells dropped in a roughly linear way, and a significant reduction was already evident by age 40. Since profiling was done on bulk unsorted PBMCs, naive and antigen-experienced compartments could not be conclusively compared. Donor CMV infection status was unknown, potentially confounding age-related changes in expanded clonotypes. Total diversity estimates from one million sequenced T cells were considered lower bounds and underestimates.

This clonotype appeared once. Its antigen remains unidentified. No base qualities exist here, and no much larger clone lies one base off it. The sample taken for sequencing was blood. The receptor comes from a woman in her 70s in good health. The sequence is built from TRBV12-3 or TRBV12-4 and TRBJ2-1; a stretch of 11 junction bases matches TRBD2. The DNA sequence is TGTGCCAGCAGACTAGCGGGGGCCTTCAATGAGCAGTTCTTC. It is translated as CASRLAGAFNEQFF.